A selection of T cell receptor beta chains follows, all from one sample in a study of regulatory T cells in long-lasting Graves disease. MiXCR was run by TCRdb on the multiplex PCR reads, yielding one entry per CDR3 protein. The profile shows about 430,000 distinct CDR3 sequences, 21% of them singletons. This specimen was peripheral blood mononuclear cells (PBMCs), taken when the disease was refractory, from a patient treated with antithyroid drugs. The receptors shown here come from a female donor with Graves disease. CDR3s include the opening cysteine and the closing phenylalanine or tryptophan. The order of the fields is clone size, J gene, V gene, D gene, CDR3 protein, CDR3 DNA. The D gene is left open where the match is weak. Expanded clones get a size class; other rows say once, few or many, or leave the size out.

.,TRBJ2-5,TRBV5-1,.,CASSFGFLGLQYF,TGCGCCAGCAGCTTCGGTTTCCTGGGACTCCAGTACTTC
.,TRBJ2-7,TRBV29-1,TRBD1,CSASGGTIYEQYF,TGCAGCGCCTCAGGGGGCACGATCTACGAGCAGTACTTC
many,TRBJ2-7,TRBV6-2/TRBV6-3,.,CASSYSSRDPYEQYF,TGTGCCAGCAGTTACTCGAGTAGGGACCCCTACGAGCAGTACTTC
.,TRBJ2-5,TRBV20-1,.,CSAPREPMETQYF,TGCAGTGCCCCACGGGAACCCATGGAGACCCAGTACTTC
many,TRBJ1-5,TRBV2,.,CASSGGERNQPQHF,TGTGCCAGCAGTGGAGGGGAACGCAATCAGCCCCAGCATTTT
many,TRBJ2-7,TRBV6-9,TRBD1,CASSYGTASYEQYF,TGTGCCAGCAGTTACGGGACAGCCTCCTACGAGCAGTACTTC
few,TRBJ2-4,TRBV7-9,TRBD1,CASSLPGFQGADIQYF,TGTGCCAGCAGCTTACCCGGTTTTCAGGGGGCGGACATTCAGTACTTC
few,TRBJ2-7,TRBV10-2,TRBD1,CASTEQGEDIEQYF,TGCGCCAGCACAGAACAGGGGGAAGACATCGAGCAGTACTTC
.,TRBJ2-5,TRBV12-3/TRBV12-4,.,CASTTSLETQYF,TGTGCCAGCACAACCTCTCTCGAGACCCAGTACTTC
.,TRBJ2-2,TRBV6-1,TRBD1,CASKRQGATGELFF,TGTGCCAGCAAAAGGCAGGGGGCGACCGGGGAGCTGTTTTTT
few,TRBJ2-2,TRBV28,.,CASSLGLQGTGELFF,TGTGCCAGCAGTTTAGGGTTACAGGGCACCGGGGAGCTGTTTTTT
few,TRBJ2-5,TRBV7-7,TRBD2,CASSLGSGLAGETQYF,TGTGCTAGCAGCTTAGGGTCGGGACTAGCGGGAGAGACCCAGTACTTC
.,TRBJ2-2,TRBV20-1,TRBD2,CSASSGRAGGELFF,TGCAGTGCTTCTAGCGGGAGGGCCGGCGGGGAGCTGTTTTTT
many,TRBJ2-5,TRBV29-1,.,CSVRTDGETQYF,TGCAGCGTCAGGACTGATGGGGAGACCCAGTACTTC
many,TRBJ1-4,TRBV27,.,CASSMSSPGLLFF,TGTGCCAGCAGTATGAGTTCCCCGGGACTCCTGTTTTTT
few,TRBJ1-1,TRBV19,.,CASRTSMNTEAFF,TGTGCCAGTCGGACAAGTATGAACACTGAAGCTTTCTTT
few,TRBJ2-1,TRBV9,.,CASSVGAGTEQFF,TGTGCCAGCAGCGTAGGCGCAGGCACCGAGCAGTTCTTC
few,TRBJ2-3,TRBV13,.,CASSLWELDTQYF,TGTGCCAGCAGCTTATGGGAGTTGGATACGCAGTATTTT
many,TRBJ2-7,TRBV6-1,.,CASSDDPYEQYF,TGTGCCAGCAGTGACGACCCCTACGAGCAGTACTTC
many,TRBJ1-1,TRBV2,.,CASEVGYSGTEAFF,TGTGCCAGCGAAGTGGGGTACTCTGGAACTGAAGCTTTCTTT
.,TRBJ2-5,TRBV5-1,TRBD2,CASSLAPSGIQETQYF,TGCGCCAGCAGCTTGGCCCCTAGCGGGATCCAAGAGACCCAGTACTTC
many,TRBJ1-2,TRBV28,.,CASSSQPVNYGYTF,TGTGCCAGCAGCTCACAACCGGTGAACTATGGCTACACCTTC
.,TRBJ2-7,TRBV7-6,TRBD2,CASSPFPGGRPGLAGVYEQYF,TGTGCCAGCAGCCCTTTCCCGGGGGGCAGGCCGGGACTAGCGGGAGTCTACGAGCAGTACTTC
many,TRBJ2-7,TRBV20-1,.,CSARDSPSEQYF,TGCAGTGCTAGAGATAGTCCTAGCGAGCAGTACTTC
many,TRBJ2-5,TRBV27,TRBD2,CASSQGIAGELSVETQYF,TGTGCCAGCAGTCAGGGCATAGCGGGAGAGTTGAGTGTAGAGACCCAGTACTTC
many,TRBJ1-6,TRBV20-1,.,CSVPKGEPYNSPLHF,TGCAGTGTACCGAAGGGGGAACCCTATAATTCACCCCTCCACTTT
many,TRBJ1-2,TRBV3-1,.,CASSQDYRETYGYTF,TGTGCCAGCAGCCAAGATTACAGGGAAACCTATGGCTACACCTTC
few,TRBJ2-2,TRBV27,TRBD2,CASSPRSGRSNTGELFF,TGTGCCAGCAGCCCCAGAAGCGGGAGATCGAACACCGGGGAGCTGTTTTTT
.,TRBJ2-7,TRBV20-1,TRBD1,CSAGGQGSSYEQYF,TGCAGTGCTGGAGGACAGGGAAGCTCCTACGAGCAGTACTTC
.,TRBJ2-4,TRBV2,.,CASSEFEAPAKNIQYF,TGTGCCAGCAGTGAATTTGAGGCGCCAGCCAAAAACATTCAGTACTTC
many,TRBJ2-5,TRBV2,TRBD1,CASSEGTGGETQYF,TGTGCCAGCAGTGAAGGGACAGGGGGAGAGACCCAGTACTTC
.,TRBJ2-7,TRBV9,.,CASSVELGSEQYF,TGTGCCAGCAGCGTAGAATTGGGATCCGAGCAGTACTTC
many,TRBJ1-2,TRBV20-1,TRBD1,CSAKGQGGNYGYTF,TGCAGTGCTAAAGGACAGGGTGGTAACTATGGCTACACCTTC
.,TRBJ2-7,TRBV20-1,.,CSARDRLTTYEQYF,TGCAGTGCTAGAGACCGACTAACCACCTACGAGCAGTACTTC
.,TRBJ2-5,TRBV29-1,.,CSVEAGPLQTQYF,TGCAGCGTTGAAGCGGGACCGCTACAGACCCAGTACTTC
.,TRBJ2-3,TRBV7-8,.,CASSPMLGDPQYF,TGTGCCAGCAGCCCGATGCTAGGGGATCCGCAGTATTTT
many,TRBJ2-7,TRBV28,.,CASSLSGGGEQYF,TGTGCCAGCAGTTTGTCCGGGGGCGGCGAGCAGTACTTC
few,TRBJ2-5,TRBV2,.,CASSAQGKETQYF,TGTGCCAGCAGTGCCCAAGGGAAAGAGACCCAGTACTTC
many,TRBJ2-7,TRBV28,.,CASSLEGISYEQYF,TGTGCCAGCAGTTTGGAAGGGATCTCCTACGAGCAGTACTTC
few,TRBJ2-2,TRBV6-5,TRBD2,CASSYSTLAGGPNGELFF,TGTGCCAGCAGTTACTCGACCCTAGCGGGAGGGCCTAACGGGGAGCTGTTTTTT
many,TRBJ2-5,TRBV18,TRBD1,CASSPPRGQDQETQYF,TGTGCCAGCTCCCCCCCCCGCGGACAGGACCAAGAGACCCAGTACTTC
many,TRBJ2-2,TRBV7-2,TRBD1,CASSQGQGGTGELFF,TGTGCCAGCAGCCAGGGACAGGGAGGCACCGGGGAGCTGTTTTTT
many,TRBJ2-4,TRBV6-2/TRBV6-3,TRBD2,CASSYGGLKNIQYF,TGTGCCAGCAGTTACGGGGGACTAAAAAACATTCAGTACTTC
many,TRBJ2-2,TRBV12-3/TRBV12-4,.,CASSSRPGAGGELFF,TGTGCCAGCAGTTCCCGCCCTGGGGCAGGTGGGGAGCTGTTTTTT
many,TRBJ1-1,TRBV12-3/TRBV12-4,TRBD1,CASSFGSGTDRSEAFF,TGTGCCAGCAGTTTTGGATCCGGGACAGACCGATCCGAAGCTTTCTTT
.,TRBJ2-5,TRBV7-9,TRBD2,CATLPAGGRETQYF,TGTGCCACCCTTCCCGCGGGAGGGCGGGAGACCCAGTACTTC
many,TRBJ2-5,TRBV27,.,CASSLWPPETQYF,TGTGCCAGCAGTTTGTGGCCCCCTGAGACCCAGTACTTC
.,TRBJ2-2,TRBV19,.,CASRHGSGGNTGELFF,TGTGCCAGTAGGCACGGGAGCGGTGGGAACACCGGGGAGCTGTTTTTT
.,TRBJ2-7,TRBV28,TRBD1,CASSPRQGARYEQYF,TGTGCCAGCAGCCCTCGACAGGGGGCGCGGTACGAGCAGTACTTC
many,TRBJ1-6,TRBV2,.,CASTEELWALHF,TGTGCCAGCACCGAGGAGCTATGGGCCCTCCACTTT
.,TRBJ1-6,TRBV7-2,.,CASSVGLLEDSPLHF,TGTGCCAGCAGCGTAGGGTTATTGGAAGATTCACCCCTCCACTTT
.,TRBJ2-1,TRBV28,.,CASSPGLEWHEQFF,TGTGCCAGCAGTCCGGGCCTGGAGTGGCATGAGCAGTTCTTC